The 22 T cell receptor beta chains presented below share a single source sample, sequenced in a study of T cell repertoires in cytomegalovirus infection. These receptors have no known antigen. TCRdb independently ran MiXCR on the reads; one entry per CDR3 protein. The data contain around 750,000 distinct CDR3 sequences, approximately 32% of them singletons. Specimen: cultured CD8+ T cells from PBMCs, collected from culture after CMV antigen stimulation. Receptor source: a human donor in good health (CMV status not recorded). Some clones in this sample may be carry-over from other donors' samples.

V gene TRBV7-9 combines with J gene TRBJ2-7; weak D call: TRBD1 (6 bases). V was shortened by 5 bases and J by 8 bases, with 16 bases between the two germline ends. The CDR3 is 13 residues long. The germline V gene has CDR1 SEHNR and CDR2 FQNEAQ (reference sequence). CDR3 sequence (DNA): TGTGCCAGCAGCAAGGGCCCGAGGGACAAGCAGTACGTC. It is translated as CASSKGPRDKQYV.

This clonotype has more than one count but fewer than ten. The gene calls are TRBV7-9 and TRBJ1-2; the D is unclear. The germline V gene encodes CDR1 SEHNR and CDR2 FQNEAQ (reference sequence). V lost 1 base and J lost 8, with 17 bases in between. This CDR3 contains 15 residues. The CDR3 loop reads CASSLDKASPNGYTF. CDR3 nucleotide sequence: TGTGCCAGCAGCTTAGATAAGGCCAGCCCTAACGGCTACACCTTC.

With respect to this clonotype: A read error may account for a junction end that differs from germline. V usage is TRBV20-1 and J usage is TRBJ2-5, with D unclear. This CDR3 is built from 11 residues. Germline V lookup: CDR1 DFQATT, CDR2 SNEGSKA (reference sequence). The CDR3 here is CSAREQGTQYF. The CDR3 nucleotides are TGCAGTGCTAGGGAGCAAGGGACCCAGTACTTC.

A remark on this clonotype: Given a much more abundant clone one base away, this may be a read error. The V gene is TRBV7-6, the J gene TRBJ2-3, with TRBD2 as a possible D gene (5 bases). CDR1 is SGHVS and CDR2 is FNYEAQ in the germline V gene. The CDR3 has 13 residues. In DNA, the CDR3 is TGTGTCAGCAGCTTAGCGCAAACAGATACGCAGTATTTT. Encoded protein: CVSSLAQTDTQYF. The variable domain in full, with the rest retrieved from reference TRBV7-6 and TRBJ2-3, is GAGVSQSPRYKVTKRGQDVALRCDPISGHVSLYWYRQALGQGPEFLTYFNYEAQQDKSGLPNDRFSAERPEGSISTLTIQRTEQRDSAMYRCVSSLAQTDTQYFGPGTRLTVL.

This clonotype was observed a handful of times. This chain connects TRBV19 to TRBJ1-5; D uncertain. V gave up 0 bases and J gave up 5 bases, with 8 bases separating them. CDR1 LNHDA and CDR2 SQIVND come from the germline V gene (reference sequence). The length of the CDR3 is 14 residues. Here the CDR3 DNA reads TGTGCCAGTAGTATAGATGACGTTTATCAGCCCCAGCATTTT. Translation gives CASSIDDVYQPQHF.

Comments on this clonotype: This may arise from a read error, as a much more abundant clone is one base away. This rearrangement joins TRBV7-6 to TRBJ2-4; the D is unclear. Germline CDR1 reads SGHVS; CDR2 reads FNYEAQ. V was cut by 5 bases and J by 11 bases, with 28 bases left in between. This CDR3 contains 17 residues. The CDR3 here is CASSPRSYQAQNNFQYF. Written as DNA, the CDR3 is TGTGCCAGCAGCCCAAGGTCCTATCAAGCCCAAAATAACTTTCAGTACTTC. Based on the CDR3 plus reference TRBV7-6 and TRBJ2-4, the full variable domain is GAGVSQSPRYKVTKRGQDVALRCDPISGHVSLYWYRQALGQGPEFLTYFNYEAQQDKSGLPNDRFSAERPEGSISTLTIQRTEQRDSAMYRCASSPRSYQAQNNFQYFGAGTRLSVL.

This clonotype has more than one count but fewer than ten. The CDR3 loop reads CASSYRGYTGELFF. CDR3 coding DNA: TGTGCCAGCAGTTACAGGGGATACACCGGGGAGCTGTTTTTT. This chain connects TRBV6-8 to TRBJ2-2; D may be TRBD1 (5 bases). The CDR3 has 14 amino acids. Per germline, CDR1 MNHGY and CDR2 SAAAGT. V gave up 2 bases and J gave up 3 bases, with 7 bases separating them.

This clonotype has only a few counts. V gene TRBV29-1 combines with J gene TRBJ1-1, with D perhaps TRBD1 (5 bases). Looked up from germline, CDR1 is SQVTM and CDR2 is ANQGSEA. The CDR3 is 12 residues long. V dropped 6 bases and J dropped 6 bases, with 14 bases sitting between them. This CDR3 reads CSVQGMFPEAFF. CDR3 in DNA: TGCAGCGTCCAGGGAATGTTCCCTGAAGCTTTCTTT.

V and J are TRBV27 and TRBJ2-2; 9 bases are a match to TRBD1. V lost 6 bases and J lost 5; bases outside the gene matches: 16. Germline values: CDR1 MNHEY, CDR2 SMNVEV (reference sequence). The CDR3 is 18 residues long. The CDR3 DNA follows: TGTGCCAGCAGCCCTTGGACCCCGGGACAGGGTACGACCGGGGAGCTGTTTTTT. This sequence encodes CASSPWTPGQGTTGELFF.

This clonotype was picked up one time. The V call is TRBV12-3 or TRBV12-4, the J call TRBJ2-7; TRBD1 matches 9 bases. The junction had 7 bases not matched to a gene; V was cut back by 1 base and J by 3 bases. CDR3 size: 16 residues. The CDR3 DNA sequence: TGTGCCAGCAGTTTAGGACTGCGGGACAGGGTCTACGAGCAGTACTTC. Translated, it gives CASSLGLRDRVYEQYF.

There are many counts of this clonotype. V usage is TRBV12-3 or TRBV12-4 and J usage is TRBJ1-5; 7 positions match TRBD1. The V and J ends lost 3 bases and 2 bases, in that order; junction bases with no gene match: 4. This CDR3 is 15 amino acids long. The CDR3 DNA reads as TGTGCCAGCAGTTTCACAGGGGCGGGCAATCAGCCCCAGCATTTT. Translation: CASSFTGAGNQPQHF.

This clonotype has only a few counts. This sequence joins TRBV15 and TRBJ2-1; 10 bases line up with TRBD1. After removal of 0 bases from V and 5 bases from J, the junction contained 13 bases not matched to a gene. CDR3 length: 19 residues. Germline-derived CDR1 and CDR2 are LNHNV and YYDKDF (reference sequence). CDR3 sequence: CATSREVVGQGKLDNEQFF. For the CDR3, the DNA is TGTGCCACCAGCAGAGAGGTCGTGGGACAGGGGAAGTTGGACAATGAGCAGTTCTTC.

This chain uses TRBV7-6 with TRBJ2-7; the match to TRBD2 covers 12 bases. V gave up 3 bases and J gave up 4 bases; unmatched junction bases: 1. Germline values: CDR1 SGHVS, CDR2 FNYEAQ. The length of the CDR3 is 14 residues. This chain's CDR3 is CASSFGTSGYEQYV. The DNA of the CDR3 is TGTGCCAGCAGCTTCGGGACTAGCGGGTACGAGCAGTACGTC.

This chain uses TRBV7-9 with TRBJ2-7; 9 nucleotides match TRBD2. The CDR3 loop spans 16 amino acids. V trimming: 5 bases; J trimming: 2 bases; junction bases outside the gene matches: 10. Germline values: CDR1 SEHNR, CDR2 FQNEAQ (reference sequence). The CDR3: CASSPTERGAPYEQYF. The CDR3 bases are TGTGCCAGCAGCCCCACCGAGCGGGGGGCACCCTACGAGCAGTACTTC.

The chain joins TRBV5-8 to TRBJ1-5, with D possibly TRBD1 on 6 matching bases. Trimming stripped 4 bases from V and 12 bases from J, with 23 bases between. This CDR3 spans 15 amino acids. Germline V CDR1 and CDR2: SGHTS, YDEGEE. The CDR3 DNA is TGTGCCAGCAGCCTCCTAGGGGACATTCCCCCCGACCAGCATTTT. Protein sequence: CASSLLGDIPPDQHF.

The V gene is TRBV19, the J gene TRBJ1-5; the D gene is possibly TRBD1 (6 bases). Trimming pared 3 bases from V and 5 bases from J, leaving 17 bases between. The length of the CDR3 is 16 residues. Germline V lookup: CDR1 LNHDA, CDR2 SQIVND (reference sequence). The chain's CDR3 is CASSMRGERQDQPQHF. The CDR3 DNA sequence: TGTGCCAGTAGTATGAGGGGAGAGAGACAGGATCAGCCCCAGCATTTT.

This chain joins TRBV10-3 and TRBJ2-1; 9 bases match TRBD1. CDR1 is ENHRY, CDR2 SYGVKD, per germline. With V trimmed by 5 bases and J by 7 bases, 3 bases remained unmatched. The CDR3 spans 13 residues. This CDR3 is CAISPQGANEQFF. The CDR3 region has the DNA TGTGCCATCAGTCCACAGGGGGCTAATGAGCAGTTCTTC.

In its sample, this clonotype was seen many times. The chain employs TRBV7-8 and TRBJ1-1; D may be TRBD1 (5 bases). Trimming took off 5 bases at V and 5 bases at J, with 18 bases between the two ends. The CDR3 sequence is 15 residues long. CDR1 is SGHVS and CDR2 is FQNEAQ in the germline V gene. The CDR3 DNA follows: TGTGCCAGCAGCCCCCGTTTGCAGGGTTGGACTGAAGCTTTCTTT. Its translation: CASSPRLQGWTEAFF.

This clonotype was seen a handful of times. The chain employs TRBV5-5 and TRBJ1-4; D ambiguous. V lost 0 bases, J lost 8 bases, and 17 bases lay in between. Per germline, CDR1 SGHKS and CDR2 YYEKEE (reference sequence). CDR3 length equals 16 residues. The CDR3 loop is CASSLERQMYREKLFF. CDR3 bases: TGTGCCAGCAGCTTGGAAAGGCAGATGTACCGGGAAAAACTGTTTTTT.

This clonotype was seen just once. The CDR3 sequence: CASSIFRGPSYNEQFF. CDR3 nucleotides: TGTGCCAGTAGTATATTCAGGGGGCCGTCCTACAATGAGCAGTTCTTC. The V call is TRBV19, the J call TRBJ2-1, with 8 bases lining up with TRBD1. Looked up from germline, CDR1 is LNHDA and CDR2 is SQIVND (reference sequence). The CDR3 covers 16 residues. V was clipped by 2 bases and J by 1 base; unmatched bases: 4.

This clonotype was recorded a few times. This rearrangement joins TRBV9 to TRBJ2-2, with D perhaps TRBD1 (5 bases). Trimming left V 0 bases short and J 3 bases short, with 15 bases between. The CDR3 totals 17 residues. Per germline, CDR1 SGDLS and CDR2 YYNGEE. CDR3 in DNA: TGTGCCAGCAGCGTAGGTGGGGCTTGGCCGTACACCGGGGAGCTGTTTTTT. Amino acid sequence: CASSVGGAWPYTGELFF.

The sample holds a few counts of this clonotype. The chain links TRBV12-3 or TRBV12-4 to TRBJ2-2; weak D call: TRBD2 (7 bases). This CDR3 has 15 amino acids. V lost 6 bases, J lost 7 bases, and 18 bases lay in between. CDR3 residues: CASSPGGGAGGELFF. CDR3 bases: TGTGCCAGCAGCCCGGGCGGGGGCGCGGGCGGGGAGCTGTTTTTT.